One and the same sample provided the 5 T cell receptor beta chains below, sequenced in a study of T cells expressing NK-cell markers. TCRdb reprocessed the 5' RACE reads and reports one entry per CDR3 protein, with no DNA. In total, the table holds about 460,000 distinct CDR3 sequences. The specimen was blood T cells: a sorted CD56 or NKG2C T cell subset, CD4+ or CD8+ T cells, or bulk PBMC T cells (not recorded which). These TCRs come from a woman aged 45 to 65 in good health.

The rearrangement uses TRBV5-1 and TRBJ2-3; TCRdb indicates TRBD2, and absent DNA this call remains unverified. Looked up from germline, CDR1 is SGHRS and CDR2 is YFSETQ. The CDR3 covers 17 residues. CDR3 in amino acids: CASSSPRLARSTDTQYF.

This chain joins TRBV20-1 and TRBJ1-5; TCRdb calls TRBD1, which cannot be checked without DNA. This CDR3 has 12 amino acids. The germline gives CDR1 DFQATT, CDR2 SNEGSKA (reference sequence). The CDR3 loop reads CSAGEPNMPQHF.

The chain has TRBV5-1 and TRBJ2-4; TCRdb indicates TRBD2, and absent DNA this call remains unverified. This CDR3 is built from 15 residues. Germline values: CDR1 SGHRS, CDR2 YFSETQ. CDR3 region: CASSAIAGAENIQYF. The entire variable domain, with the rest obtained from reference TRBV5-1 and TRBJ2-4, is as follows: KAGVTQTPRYLIKTRGQQVTLSCSPISGHRSVSWYQQTPGQGLQFLFEYFSETQRNKGNFPGRFSGRQFSNSRSEMNVSTLELGDSALYLCASSAIAGAENIQYFGAGTRLSVL.

The rearrangement links TRBV10-2 to TRBJ2-7; the D call of TRBD2 rests on TCRdb alone, since no DNA is present to check it. CDR1 is WSHSY and CDR2 is SAAADI in the germline V gene. The CDR3 consists of 15 residues. Here the CDR3 reads CASNPTSGSGNEQYF.

This sequence joins TRBV5-6 and TRBJ2-2; with no DNA, the TCRdb D assignment of TRBD2 cannot be verified. Germline values: CDR1 SGHDT, CDR2 YYEEEE. The CDR3 runs to 19 residues. The CDR3 here is CASSSTYSGRFRSTGELFF.